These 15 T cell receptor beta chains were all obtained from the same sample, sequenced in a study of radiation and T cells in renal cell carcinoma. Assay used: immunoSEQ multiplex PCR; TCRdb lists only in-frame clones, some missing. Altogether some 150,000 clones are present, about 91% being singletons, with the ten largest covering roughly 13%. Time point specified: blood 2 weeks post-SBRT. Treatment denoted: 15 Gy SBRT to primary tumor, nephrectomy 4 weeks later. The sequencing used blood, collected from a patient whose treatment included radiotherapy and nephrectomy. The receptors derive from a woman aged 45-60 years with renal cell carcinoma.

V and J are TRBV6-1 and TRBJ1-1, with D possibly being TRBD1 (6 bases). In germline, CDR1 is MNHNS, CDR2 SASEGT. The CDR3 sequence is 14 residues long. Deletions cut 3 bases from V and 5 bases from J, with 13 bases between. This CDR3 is CASSEGGGRTEAFF. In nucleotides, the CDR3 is TGTGCCAGCAGTGAGGGTGGGGGGCGAACTGAAGCTTTCTTT.

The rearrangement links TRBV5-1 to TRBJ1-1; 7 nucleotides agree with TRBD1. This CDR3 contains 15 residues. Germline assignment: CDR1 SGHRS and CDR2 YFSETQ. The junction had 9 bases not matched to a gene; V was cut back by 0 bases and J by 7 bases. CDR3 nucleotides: TGCGCCAGCAGCTTGGACAGGGGAATATACAGTGAAGCTTTCTTT. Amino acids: CASSLDRGIYSEAFF. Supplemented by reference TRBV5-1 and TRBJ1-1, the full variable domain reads KAGVTQTPRYLIKTRGQQVTLSCSPISGHRSVSWYQQTPGQGLQFLFEYFSETQRNKGNFPGRFSGRQFSNSRSEMNVSTLELGDSALYLCASSLDRGIYSEAFFGQGTRLTVV.

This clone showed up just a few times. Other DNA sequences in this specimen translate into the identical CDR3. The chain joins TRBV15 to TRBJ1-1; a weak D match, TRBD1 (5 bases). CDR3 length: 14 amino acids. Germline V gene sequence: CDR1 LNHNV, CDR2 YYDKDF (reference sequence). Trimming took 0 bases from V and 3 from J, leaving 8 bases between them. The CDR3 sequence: CATSRDLGDTEAFF. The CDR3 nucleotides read TGTGCCACCAGCAGAGACCTGGGGGACACTGAAGCTTTCTTT.

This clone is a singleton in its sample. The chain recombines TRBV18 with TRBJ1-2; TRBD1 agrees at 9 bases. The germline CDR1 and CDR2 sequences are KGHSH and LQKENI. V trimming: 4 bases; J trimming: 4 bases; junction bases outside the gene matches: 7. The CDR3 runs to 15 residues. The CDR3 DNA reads TGTGCCAGCTCACTTGATCCGGGACAGGGCTATGGCTACACCTTC. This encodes CASSLDPGQGYGYTF.

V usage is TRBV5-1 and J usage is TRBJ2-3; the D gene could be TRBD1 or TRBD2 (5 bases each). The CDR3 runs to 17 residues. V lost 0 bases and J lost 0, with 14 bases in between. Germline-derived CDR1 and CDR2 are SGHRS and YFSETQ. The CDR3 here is CASSLVGAGASTDTQYF. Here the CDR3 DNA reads TGCGCCAGCAGCTTGGTCGGGGCCGGGGCGAGCACAGATACGCAGTATTTT. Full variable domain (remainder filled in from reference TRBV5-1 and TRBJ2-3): KAGVTQTPRYLIKTRGQQVTLSCSPISGHRSVSWYQQTPGQGLQFLFEYFSETQRNKGNFPGRFSGRQFSNSRSEMNVSTLELGDSALYLCASSLVGAGASTDTQYFGPGTRLTVL.

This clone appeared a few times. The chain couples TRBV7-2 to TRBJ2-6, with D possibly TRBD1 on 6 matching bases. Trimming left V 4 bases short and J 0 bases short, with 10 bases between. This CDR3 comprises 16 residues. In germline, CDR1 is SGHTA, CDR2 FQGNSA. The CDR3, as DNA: TGTGCCAGCAGCTCGACAGGCTTCTCTGGGGCCAACGTCCTGACTTTC. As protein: CASSSTGFSGANVLTF.

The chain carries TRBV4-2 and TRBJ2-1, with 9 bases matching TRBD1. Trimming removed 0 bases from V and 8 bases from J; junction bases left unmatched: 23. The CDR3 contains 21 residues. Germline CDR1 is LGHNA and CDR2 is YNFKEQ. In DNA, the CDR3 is TGTGCCAGCAGCCAAGAAATATATAGGGGGGTTTGGGGACAGGGACGTGATGAGCAGTTCTTC. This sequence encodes CASSQEIYRGVWGQGRDEQFF.

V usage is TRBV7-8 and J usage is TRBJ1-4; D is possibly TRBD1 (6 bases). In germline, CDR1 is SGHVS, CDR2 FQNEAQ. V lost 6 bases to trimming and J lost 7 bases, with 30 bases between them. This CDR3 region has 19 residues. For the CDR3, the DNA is TGTGCCAGCAGGCCGGCGAGGGCAGGCCGGCGAGAAGGGGGTGAAAAACTGTTTTTT. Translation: CASRPARAGRREGGEKLFF. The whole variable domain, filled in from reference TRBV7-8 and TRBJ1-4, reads GAGVSQSPRYKVAKRGQDVALRCDPISGHVSLFWYQQALGQGPEFLTYFQNEAQLDKSGLPSDRFFAERPEGSVSTLKIQRTQQEDSAVYLCASRPARAGRREGGEKLFFGSGTQLSVL.

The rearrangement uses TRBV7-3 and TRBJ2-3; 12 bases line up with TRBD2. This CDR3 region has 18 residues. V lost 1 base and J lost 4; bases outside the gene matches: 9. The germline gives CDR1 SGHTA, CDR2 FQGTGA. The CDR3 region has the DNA TGTGCCAGCAGCTTAATGTCGCTAGCGGGGGGGCTCGCAGATACGCAGTATTTT. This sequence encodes CASSLMSLAGGLADTQYF.

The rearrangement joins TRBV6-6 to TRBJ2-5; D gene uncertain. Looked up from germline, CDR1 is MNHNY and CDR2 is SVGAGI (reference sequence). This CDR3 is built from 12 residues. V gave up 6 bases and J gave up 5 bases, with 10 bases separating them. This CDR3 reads CASSWGWETQYF. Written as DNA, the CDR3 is TGTGCCAGCAGCTGGGGTTGGGAGACCCAGTACTTC.

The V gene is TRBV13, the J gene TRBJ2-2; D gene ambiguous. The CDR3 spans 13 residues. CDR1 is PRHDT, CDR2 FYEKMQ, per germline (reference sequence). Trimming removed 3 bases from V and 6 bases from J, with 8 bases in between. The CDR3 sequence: CASSFNKAGELFF. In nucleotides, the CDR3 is TGTGCCAGCAGCTTTAATAAAGCCGGGGAGCTGTTTTTT.

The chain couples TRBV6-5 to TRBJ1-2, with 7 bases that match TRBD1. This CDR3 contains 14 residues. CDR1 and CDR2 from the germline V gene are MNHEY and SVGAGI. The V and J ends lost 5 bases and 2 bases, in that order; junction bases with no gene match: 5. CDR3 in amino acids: CASSNTGANYGYTF. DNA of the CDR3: TGTGCCAGCAGTAACACAGGGGCAAACTATGGCTACACCTTC.

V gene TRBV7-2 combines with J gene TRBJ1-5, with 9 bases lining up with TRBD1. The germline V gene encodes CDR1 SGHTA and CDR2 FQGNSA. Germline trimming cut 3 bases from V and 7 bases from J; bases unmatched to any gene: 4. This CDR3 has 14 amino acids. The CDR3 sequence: CASSLDRGRQPQHF. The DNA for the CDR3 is TGTGCCAGCAGCTTGGACAGGGGAAGGCAGCCCCAGCATTTT.

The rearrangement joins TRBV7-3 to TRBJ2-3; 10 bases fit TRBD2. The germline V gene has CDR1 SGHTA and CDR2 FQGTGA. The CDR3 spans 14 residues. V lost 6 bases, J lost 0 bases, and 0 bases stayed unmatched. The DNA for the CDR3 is TGTGCCAGCAGACTAGCGGGAAGCACAGATACGCAGTATTTT. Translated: CASRLAGSTDTQYF.

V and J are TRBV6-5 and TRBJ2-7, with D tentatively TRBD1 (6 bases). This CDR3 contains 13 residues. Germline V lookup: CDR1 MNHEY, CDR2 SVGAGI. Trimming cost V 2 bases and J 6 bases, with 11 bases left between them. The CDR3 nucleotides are TGTGCCAGCAGTTACGGACAGTTTTCCGAGCAGTACTTC. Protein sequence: CASSYGQFSEQYF.